The 28 T cell receptor beta chains below were found in one sample sequenced in a study of human CD4 T cells and Enterobacteriaceae. Produced via immunoSEQ multiplex PCR; TCRdb's table is partial and in-frame only. This sample yields 25,000 to 30,000 clones, of which roughly 80% are seen a single time; around 0.96% belongs to the top ten. Sorting took every CD4+ cell except CD45RA+CCR7+CD95- naive cells, reaching over 95% purity. Sequencing input: memory CD4+ T cells from blood. The receptors shown here come from a human donor in good health.

To note about this clone: Other DNA sequences in this specimen translate into the identical CDR3. The J gene is TRBJ2-5, the V gene TRBV7-3, with D possibly being TRBD1 (6 bases). The CDR3 is 13 residues long. CDR1 is SGHTA and CDR2 is FQGTGA in the germline V gene. V was pared by 2 bases and J by 5 bases, with 9 bases between. The CDR3 nucleotides read TGTGCCAGCAGCTTAGGGGACAAGGAGACCCAGTACTTC. Amino acids: CASSLGDKETQYF.

The chain combines TRBV30 with TRBJ1-2; D call uncertain. The CDR3 has 12 amino acids. CDR1 and CDR2 from the germline V gene are GTSNPN and SVGIG (reference sequence). Trimming took off 1 base at V and 0 bases at J, with 3 bases between the two ends. The CDR3 DNA is TGTGCCTGGAGTGGGACTAACTATGGCTACACCTTC. Its protein product is CAWSGTNYGYTF.

The rearrangement links TRBV27 to TRBJ2-7; the D is unclear. The CDR3 spans 14 residues. Germline V gene sequence: CDR1 MNHEY, CDR2 SMNVEV (reference sequence). V lost 2 bases and J lost 0, with 8 bases in between. The CDR3 sequence: CASSLRMGSYEQYF. DNA for the CDR3: TGTGCCAGCAGTTTAAGGATGGGCTCCTACGAGCAGTACTTC.

The chain is built from TRBV6-1 and TRBJ2-5; D unclear. This CDR3 has 14 amino acids. Germline CDR1 is MNHNS and CDR2 is SASEGT. V was cut by 11 bases and J by 2 bases, with 18 bases left in between. The CDR3: CAAQSLQDQETQYF. CDR3 in DNA: TGTGCCGCCCAATCGCTGCAGGATCAAGAGACCCAGTACTTC.

J is TRBJ2-7 and V is TRBV28; the D gene is possibly TRBD1 (5 bases). V was trimmed by 6 bases and J by 7 bases, leaving 13 bases between them. Germline CDR1 reads MDHEN; CDR2 reads SYDVKM. The CDR3 spans 12 residues. The CDR3 nucleotides read TGTGCCAGCAGGATGACGAAGGGGGAGCAGTACTTC. Its translation: CASRMTKGEQYF. The full variable domain, its missing parts supplied by reference TRBV28 and TRBJ2-7, is DVKVTQSSRYLVKRTGEKVFLECVQDMDHENMFWYRQDPGLGLRLIYFSYDVKMKEKGDIPEGYSVSREKKERFSLILESASTNQTSMYLCASRMTKGEQYFGPGTRLTVT.

This chain connects TRBV13 to TRBJ2-1, with D perhaps matching TRBD2 (6 bases). Deletions cut 5 bases from V and 2 bases from J, with 19 bases between. CDR1 is PRHDT and CDR2 is FYEKMQ in the germline V gene (reference sequence). The CDR3 is 17 residues long. The CDR3 DNA reads as TGTGCCAGCAGCGTAAACTGGGACTTGACTACCTACAATGAGCAGTTCTTC. It is translated as CASSVNWDLTTYNEQFF.

V gene TRBV7-2 combines with J gene TRBJ2-1; D assignment may be TRBD1 or TRBD2 (5 bases each). Between the trimmed V and J ends, which lost 2 bases and 7 bases, there was a span of 15 bases. Looked up from germline, CDR1 is SGHTA and CDR2 is FQGNSA. The CDR3 sequence is 15 residues long. In DNA, the CDR3 is TGTGCCAGCAGCTTACAGCGGCTAGAGGGGAATGAGCAGTTCTTC. This encodes CASSLQRLEGNEQFF.

The genes are TRBV7-7 and TRBJ2-3, with D possibly matching TRBD2 (5 bases). The length of the CDR3 is 13 residues. CDR1 SSHAT and CDR2 FNYEAQ come from the germline V gene (reference sequence). V was pared by 5 bases and J by 4 bases, with 10 bases between. CDR3 DNA sequence: TGTGCCAGCAGCAAGCTAGCATCAGATACGCAGTATTTT. Translating it yields CASSKLASDTQYF.

V and J are TRBV6-5 and TRBJ1-1; D might be TRBD1 (6 bases). Germline V gene sequence: CDR1 MNHEY, CDR2 SVGAGI. The V end was cut by 5 bases, the J end by 6 bases, with 16 bases between. The CDR3 spans 14 residues. The CDR3 region has the DNA TGTGCCAGCAGTCAGGGGCCTGTTGTGTCTGAAGCTTTCTTT. Its protein product is CASSQGPVVSEAFF.

This sequence joins TRBV7-2 and TRBJ2-1, with D possibly matching TRBD2 (5 bases). Per the germline V gene, CDR1 is SGHTA and CDR2 is FQGNSA. Trimming cost V 5 bases and J 0 bases, with 14 bases left between them. The CDR3 is made up of 16 amino acids. This CDR3 is CASSERRGSSYNEQFF. CDR3 coding DNA: TGTGCCAGCAGCGAACGCCGGGGAAGCTCCTACAATGAGCAGTTCTTC.

The chain combines TRBV9 with TRBJ1-1; no clear D. The germline V gene encodes CDR1 SGDLS and CDR2 YYNGEE. V gave up 0 bases and J gave up 5 bases, with 14 bases separating them. CDR3 length: 15 residues. CDR3 sequence: CASSVGPTSVTEAFF. As DNA, the CDR3 is TGTGCCAGCAGCGTAGGGCCGACGAGTGTAACTGAAGCTTTCTTT.

The rearrangement links TRBV11-3 to TRBJ2-1; 7 nucleotides align to TRBD1. CDR1 is SGHNT, CDR2 YENEEA, per germline. The ends lost 1 base at V and 6 bases at J; junction bases unmatched: 6. The CDR3 consists of 15 residues. Here the CDR3 DNA reads TGTGCCAGCAGCTTAGGATCAAGACAGGGCAATGAGCAGTTCTTC. This gives the protein CASSLGSRQGNEQFF.

This rearrangement joins TRBV27 to TRBJ2-1; D is unresolved. The V end lost 3 bases, the J end lost 7 bases, and 13 bases lay between the germline ends. Germline CDR1 is MNHEY and CDR2 is SMNVEV (reference sequence). There are 14 residues in the CDR3. The DNA of the CDR3 is TGTGCCAGCAGTTTCTTTACCCCGGGTAATGAGCAGTTCTTC. This translates into CASSFFTPGNEQFF.

The chain joins TRBV28 to TRBJ1-2, with D maybe TRBD1 (5 bases). Trimming shortened V by 6 bases and J by 7 bases, and 9 bases separated the two germline ends. The CDR3 has 11 amino acids. The V gene's germline CDR1 is MDHEN and CDR2 SYDVKM. The DNA for the CDR3 is TGTGCCAGCAGACGAGGGGCTGGCTACACCTTC. Protein product: CASRRGAGYTF.

This CDR3 is CASSIRDRSSGNTIYF. Here the CDR3 DNA reads TGTGCCAGCAGCATCCGGGACCGGAGCTCTGGAAACACCATATATTTT. The chain joins TRBV5-4 to TRBJ1-3; weak D call: TRBD1 (5 bases). The germline CDR1 and CDR2 sequences are SGHNT and YYREEE (reference sequence). The CDR3 is 16 amino acids. Trimming pared 4 bases from V and 0 bases from J, leaving 14 bases between.

J is TRBJ1-5 and V is TRBV6-1; D gene ambiguous. Trimming cost V 6 bases and J 0 bases, with 12 bases left between them. Germline V gene sequence: CDR1 MNHNS, CDR2 SASEGT. This CDR3 is 15 amino acids long. The CDR3 loop is CASREQRISNQPQHF. Written as DNA, the CDR3 is TGTGCCAGCAGGGAACAGAGAATTAGCAATCAGCCCCAGCATTTT.

In this sample, this clone turned up once. V gene TRBV27 combines with J gene TRBJ1-4; 7 bases match TRBD1. The CDR3 totals 14 residues. V lost 6 bases and J lost 5; bases outside the gene matches: 6. In germline, CDR1 is MNHEY, CDR2 SMNVEV (reference sequence). Here the CDR3 DNA reads TGTGCCAGCAGGCGCCTGGACAGGAATGAAAAACTGTTTTTT. Its translation: CASRRLDRNEKLFF.

The chain joins TRBV7-3 to TRBJ2-6, with D perhaps given as TRBD1 or TRBD2 (5 bases each). Germline-derived CDR1 and CDR2 are SGHTA and FQGTGA. This CDR3 region has 15 residues. V lost 5 bases and J lost 2, with 10 bases in between. The CDR3 nucleotides are TGTGCCAGCAGCCAGGGACGTACTGGGGCCAACGTCCTGACTTTC. Its protein product is CASSQGRTGANVLTF. Full variable domain (missing parts from reference TRBV7-3 and TRBJ2-6): GAGVSQTPSNKVTEKGKYVELRCDPISGHTALYWYRQSLGQGPEFLIYFQGTGAADDSGLPNDRFFAVRPEGSVSTLKIQRTERGDSAVYLCASSQGRTGANVLTFGAGSRLTVL.

The chain couples TRBV6-5 to TRBJ1-5; no firm D call. Trimming pared 2 bases from V and 2 bases from J, leaving 10 bases between. Germline loops: CDR1 MNHEY, CDR2 SVGAGI. The CDR3 sequence is 15 residues long. CDR3 loop: CASSYGLGGNQPQHF. CDR3 sequence (DNA): TGTGCCAGCAGTTACGGGCTGGGAGGCAATCAGCCCCAGCATTTT.

The chain joins TRBV5-4 to TRBJ2-4; 8 positions match TRBD2. The CDR3 spans 16 residues. The germline CDR1 and CDR2 sequences are SGHNT and YYREEE (reference sequence). The ends lost 1 base at V and 8 bases at J; junction bases unmatched: 11. The CDR3 nucleotides are TGTGCCAGCAGCTTGTACCGGGGGGGCGAGGGGGACATTCAGTACTTC. Protein: CASSLYRGGEGDIQYF. The full variable domain, with the rest looked up from reference TRBV5-4 and TRBJ2-4, is ETGVTQSPTHLIKTRGQQVTLRCSSQSGHNTVSWYQQALGQGPQFIFQYYREEENGRGNFPPRFSGLQFPNYSSELNVNALELDDSALYLCASSLYRGGEGDIQYFGAGTRLSVL.

The genes are TRBV19 and TRBJ2-6; D is undetermined. The CDR3 has 16 amino acids. CDR1 is LNHDA, CDR2 SQIVND, per germline (reference sequence). The V end was cut by 3 bases, the J end by 0 bases, with 9 bases between. The CDR3 region has the DNA TGTGCCAGTAGTATTCCGTACAGCTCTGGGGCCAACGTCCTGACTTTC. Translation: CASSIPYSSGANVLTF.

The rearrangement uses TRBV13 and TRBJ2-3, with D unresolved. The V gene lost 1 base and the J gene lost 1 base, with 9 bases spanning the gap. Germline-derived CDR1 and CDR2 are PRHDT and FYEKMQ (reference sequence). The CDR3 is 15 amino acids. The CDR3 region has the DNA TGTGCCAGCAGCTTAGACCAGGCACGCACAGATACGCAGTATTTT. It translates to CASSLDQARTDTQYF.

The chain has TRBV19 and TRBJ1-3; no firm D call. The length of the CDR3 is 12 residues. Germline CDR1 reads LNHDA; CDR2 reads SQIVND (reference sequence). The V end was cut by 7 bases, the J end by 10 bases, with 14 bases between. CDR3 loop: CASTQTRGTIYF. CDR3 bases: TGTGCCAGTACTCAGACCCGAGGAACCATATATTTT.

This chain links TRBV6-5 with TRBJ2-2; D remains ambiguous. Trimming cost V 6 bases and J 1 base, with 12 bases left between them. This CDR3 region has 15 residues. Germline loops: CDR1 MNHEY, CDR2 SVGAGI. CDR3 sequence reads: CASSSTSKNTGELFF. CDR3 bases: TGTGCCAGCAGCTCCACCTCCAAGAACACCGGGGAGCTGTTTTTT.

This chain links TRBV5-1 with TRBJ1-5, with TRBD1 as a possible D gene (5 bases). Germline CDR1 is SGHRS and CDR2 is YFSETQ. The V end was cut by 0 bases, the J end by 4 bases, with 8 bases between. The CDR3 sequence is 14 residues long. The chain's CDR3 is CASSLAGPNQPQHF. In DNA form, the CDR3 reads TGCGCCAGCAGCTTGGCAGGGCCTAATCAGCCCCAGCATTTT. The complete variable domain, with remaining parts taken from reference TRBV5-1 and TRBJ1-5, reads KAGVTQTPRYLIKTRGQQVTLSCSPISGHRSVSWYQQTPGQGLQFLFEYFSETQRNKGNFPGRFSGRQFSNSRSEMNVSTLELGDSALYLCASSLAGPNQPQHFGDGTRLSIL.

The chain has TRBV4-2 and TRBJ2-5, with D uncertain. The CDR3 has 15 residues. Deletions cut 0 bases from V and 1 base from J, with 9 bases between. Germline V lookup: CDR1 LGHNA, CDR2 YNFKEQ. The CDR3 nucleotides read TGTGCCAGCAGCCAAGATAGGCGGCCCCAAGAGACCCAGTACTTC. Amino acid sequence: CASSQDRRPQETQYF.

The chain has TRBV27 and TRBJ1-6; 7 positions agree with TRBD1. This CDR3 contains 16 residues. V shed 5 bases and J 9 bases; nucleotides not matched to a gene: 13. Looked up from germline, CDR1 is MNHEY and CDR2 is SMNVEV (reference sequence). The CDR3 here is CASSPKDRQGGSPLHF. CDR3 sequence (DNA): TGTGCCAGCAGTCCAAAAGACCGACAGGGAGGTTCACCCCTCCACTTT.

CDR3 sequence reads: CASRASPTSNTEAFF. The CDR3 DNA reads as TGTGCCAGCAGGGCCTCACCAACGTCGAACACTGAAGCTTTCTTT. The gene calls are TRBV4-2 and TRBJ1-1, with D unclear. The CDR3 loop spans 15 amino acids. Germline CDR1 and CDR2: LGHNA and YNFKEQ. V lost 6 bases to trimming and J lost 1 base, with 15 bases between them.